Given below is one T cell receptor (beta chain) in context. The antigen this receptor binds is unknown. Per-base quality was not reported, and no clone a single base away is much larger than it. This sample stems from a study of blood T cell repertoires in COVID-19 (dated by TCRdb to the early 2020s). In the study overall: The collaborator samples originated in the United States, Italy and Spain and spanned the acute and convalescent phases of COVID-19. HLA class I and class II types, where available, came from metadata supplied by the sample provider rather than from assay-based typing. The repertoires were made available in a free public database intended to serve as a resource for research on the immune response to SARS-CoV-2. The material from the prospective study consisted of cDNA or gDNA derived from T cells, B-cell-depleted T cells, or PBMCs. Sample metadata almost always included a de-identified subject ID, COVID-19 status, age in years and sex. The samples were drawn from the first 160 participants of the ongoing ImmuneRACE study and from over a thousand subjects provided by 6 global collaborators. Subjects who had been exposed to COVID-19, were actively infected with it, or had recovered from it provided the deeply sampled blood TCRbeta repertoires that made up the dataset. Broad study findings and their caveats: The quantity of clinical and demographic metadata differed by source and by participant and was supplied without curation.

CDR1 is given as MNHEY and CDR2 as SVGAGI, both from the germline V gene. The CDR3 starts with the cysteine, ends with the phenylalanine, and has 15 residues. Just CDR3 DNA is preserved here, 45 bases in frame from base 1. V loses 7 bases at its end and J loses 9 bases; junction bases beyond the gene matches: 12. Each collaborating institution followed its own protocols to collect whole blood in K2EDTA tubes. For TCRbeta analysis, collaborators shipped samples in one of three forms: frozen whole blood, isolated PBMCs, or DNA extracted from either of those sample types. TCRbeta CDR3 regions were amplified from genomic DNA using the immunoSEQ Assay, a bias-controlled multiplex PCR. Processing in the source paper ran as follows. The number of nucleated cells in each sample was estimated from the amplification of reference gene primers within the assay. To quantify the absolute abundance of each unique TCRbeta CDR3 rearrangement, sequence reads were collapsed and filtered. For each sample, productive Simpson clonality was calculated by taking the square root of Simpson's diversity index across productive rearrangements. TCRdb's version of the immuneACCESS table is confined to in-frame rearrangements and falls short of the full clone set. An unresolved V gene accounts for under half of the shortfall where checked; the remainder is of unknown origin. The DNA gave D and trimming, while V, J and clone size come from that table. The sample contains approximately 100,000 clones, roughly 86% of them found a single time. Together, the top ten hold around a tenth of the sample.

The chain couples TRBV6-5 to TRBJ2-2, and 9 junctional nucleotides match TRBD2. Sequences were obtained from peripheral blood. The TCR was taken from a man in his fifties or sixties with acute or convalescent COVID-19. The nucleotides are TGTGCCAGCACTCCGAGTAGCGGGAGTGGCCGGGAGCTGTTTTTT. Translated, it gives CASTPSSGSGRELFF.